This paragraph covers one T cell receptor beta chain sequence. The CDR3 covers 16 residues. V was trimmed by 4 bases and J by 4 bases, leaving 19 bases between them. This sample is part of a study of blood T cell repertoires in COVID-19. TCRdb's table, derived via immunoSEQ multiplex PCR, lists solely in-frame clones and lacks some. This table has approximately 280,000 clones, about 86% appearing once. The sequenced material came from peripheral blood. The chain has TRBV23-1 and TRBJ2-5, with D possibly TRBD2 on 6 matching bases. TRBV23-1 is annotated as an ORF whose role is uncertain. This receptor was taken from a woman aged 30 to 39 who had recovered from COVID-19. The CDR3: CASSPYPGTPTETQYF. CDR3 nucleotides: TGCGCCAGCAGTCCGTACCCCGGGACTCCCACAGAGACCCAGTACTTC.